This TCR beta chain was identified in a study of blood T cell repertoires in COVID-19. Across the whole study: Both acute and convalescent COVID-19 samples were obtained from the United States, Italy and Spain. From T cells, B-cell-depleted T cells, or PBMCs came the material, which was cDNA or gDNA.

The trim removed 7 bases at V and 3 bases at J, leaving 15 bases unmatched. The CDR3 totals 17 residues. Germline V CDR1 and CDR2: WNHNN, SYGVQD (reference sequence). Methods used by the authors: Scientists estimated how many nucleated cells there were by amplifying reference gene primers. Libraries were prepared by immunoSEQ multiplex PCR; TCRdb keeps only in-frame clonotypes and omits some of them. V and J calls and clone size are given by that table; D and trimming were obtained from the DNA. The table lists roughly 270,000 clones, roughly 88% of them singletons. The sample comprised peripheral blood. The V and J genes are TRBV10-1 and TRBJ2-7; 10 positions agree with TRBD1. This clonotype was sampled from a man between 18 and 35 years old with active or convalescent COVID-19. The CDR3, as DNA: TGCGCCAGCATGACCGATCTTGGACAGGGGGAAGTCTACGAGCAGTACTTC. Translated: CASMTDLGQGEVYEQYF.